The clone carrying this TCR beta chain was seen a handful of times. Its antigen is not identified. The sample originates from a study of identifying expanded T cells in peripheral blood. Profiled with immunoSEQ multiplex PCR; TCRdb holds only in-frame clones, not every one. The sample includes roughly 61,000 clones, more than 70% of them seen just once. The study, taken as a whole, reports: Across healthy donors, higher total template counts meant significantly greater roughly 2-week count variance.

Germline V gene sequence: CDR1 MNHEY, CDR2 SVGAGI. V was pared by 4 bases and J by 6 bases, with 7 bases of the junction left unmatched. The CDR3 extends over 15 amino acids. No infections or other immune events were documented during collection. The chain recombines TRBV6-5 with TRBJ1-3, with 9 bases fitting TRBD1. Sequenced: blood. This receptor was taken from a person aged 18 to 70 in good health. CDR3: CASSSSGTGLNTIYF. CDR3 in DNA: TGTGCCAGCAGTTCCTCCGGGACAGGGCTAAACACCATATATTTT.